Below are 8 T cell receptor beta chains sequenced from a single sample in a study of T cells in women clearing cervical HPV infection listed by TCRdb under 2018. The library was made by the immunoSEQ multiplex PCR assay. This immuneACCESS table, as held by TCRdb, lists in-frame sequences with V and J called but not all clones. Of the missing ones, under half trace to an unresolved V gene in checked studies; the others have no known cause. The sample's clone listing holds around 48,000 clones. About 1.5% of the sample is taken by the ten largest. The sequenced sample consisted of blood buffy coat. These receptor sequences come from a woman between 18 and 70 years old with a cervical HPV16 infection that either progressed to CIN3+ or cleared (not recorded which).

Turning to this clone: The read ends 3 residues before the CDR3 terminus; that terminus is restored from the germline J gene. The rearrangement links TRBV7-9 to TRBJ2-3; D is possibly TRBD1 (6 bases). V was shortened by 0 bases and J by 1 base, with 8 bases between the two germline ends. The CDR3 contains 15 residues. CDR1 is SEHNR and CDR2 is FQNEAQ in the germline V gene (reference sequence). The CDR3 region is CASSLARGGTDTQYF. The part of the CDR3 DNA that was read is TGTGCCAGCAGCTTAGCCAGGGGTGGCACAGATACG.

In regard to this clone: Read data end 3 residues before the CDR3 end; the end is taken from the germline J gene. The gene calls are TRBV7-2 and TRBJ2-1; D gene unclear. The germline gives CDR1 SGHTA, CDR2 FQGNSA. The CDR3 is 13 amino acids. V was cut by 2 bases and J by 9 bases, with 11 bases left in between. The CDR3 reads CASSLIRATEQFF. The sequenced CDR3 bases are TGTGCCAGCAGCTTAATACGAGCTACTGAG.

Regarding this clone: The read ends 3 residues before the CDR3 terminus; that terminus is restored from the germline J gene. The chain carries TRBV28 and TRBJ1-1; D is perhaps TRBD1 (5 bases). The germline CDR1 and CDR2 sequences are MDHEN and SYDVKM. V lost 8 bases, J lost 5 bases, and 9 bases lay in between. The CDR3 sequence is 11 residues long. The CDR3 DNA, read in part, is TGTGCCAGCGGGGGGAGAACTGAA. It encodes CASGGRTE. The CDR3 reads in full as CASGGRTEAFF.

To note about this clone: The sequenced fragment ends 3 residues before the CDR3 boundary, so the rest is inferred from the germline J gene. This rearrangement joins TRBV6-1 to TRBJ2-3, with 8 bases that match TRBD1. With 4 bases clipped from V and 6 bases from J, the junction kept 6 bases outside the gene matches. Germline CDR1 is MNHNS and CDR2 is SASEGT. CDR3 length: 14 amino acids. Partial CDR3 DNA: TGTGCCAGCAGTGGTACTTACAGGGGGGATACG. Translating it yields CASSGTYRGDT. The full CDR3 reads CASSGTYRGDTQYF.

Concerning this clone: The observed sequence ends 3 residues before the CDR3 terminus, with the missing tail filled in from the germline J gene. The chain uses TRBV4-2 and TRBJ1-1, with D maybe TRBD1 (6 bases). Trimming took 1 base from V and 0 from J, leaving 9 bases between them. Germline V gene sequence: CDR1 LGHNA, CDR2 YNFKEQ. The CDR3 sequence is 15 residues long. The chain's CDR3 is CASSQVDRLNTEAFF. The part of the CDR3 DNA that was read is TGTGCCAGCAGCCAAGTCGACAGGCTGAACACTGAA.

With regard to this clone: Read data end 3 residues before the CDR3 end; the end is taken from the germline J gene. The chain is built from TRBV5-1 and TRBJ2-3, with D unclear. Looked up from germline, CDR1 is SGHRS and CDR2 is YFSETQ. CDR3 length equals 14 residues. Trimming took 5 bases from V and 1 from J, leaving 11 bases between them. Here the CDR3 reads CASSFDFGTDTQYF. CDR3 DNA (partial): TGCGCCAGCAGTTTCGACTTTGGCACAGATACG. The full variable domain, in which reference TRBV5-1 and TRBJ2-3 provide the parts outside the CDR3, is KAGVTQTPRYLIKTRGQQVTLSCSPISGHRSVSWYQQTPGQGLQFLFEYFSETQRNKGNFPGRFSGRQFSNSRSEMNVSTLELGDSALYLCASSFDFGTDTQYFGPGTRLTVL.

Worth noting for this clone: The CDR3 end is not reached by the read, which stops 3 residues before it; the germline J gene fills it in. The rearrangement links TRBV10-3 to TRBJ2-3, with a weak D call TRBD2 (6 bases). CDR1 is ENHRY, CDR2 SYGVKD, per germline. With 4 bases removed from V and 1 base from J, the gap between germline ends came to 18 bases. This CDR3 has 17 residues. CDR3 protein: CAISVLDLGEGTDTQYF. The sequenced CDR3 bases are TGTGCCATCAGTGTTCTCGACCTCGGGGAGGGCACAGATACG.

Note on this clone: The DNA ends 3 residues before the CDR3 does, and the rest of the CDR3 is filled in from the germline J gene. This chain links TRBV5-1 with TRBJ1-5; D is unresolved. V was shortened by 0 bases and J by 0 bases, with 7 bases between the two germline ends. This CDR3 has 15 residues. CDR1 and CDR2 from the germline V gene are SGHRS and YFSETQ. The CDR3 bases that were read are TGCGCCAGCAGCTTGGGAGAGCATAGCAATCAGCCC. Translation gives CASSLGEHSNQP. The CDR3 reads in full as CASSLGEHSNQPQHF.